This paragraph reports one T cell receptor beta chain. From the germline J gene comes the end of the CDR3, since the read stops 3 residues before it. This sample is drawn from a study of T cells in women clearing cervical HPV infection. Trimming took 1 base from V and 5 from J; bases not matched to a gene: 1. CDR3 length: 14 amino acids. Germline values: CDR1 MNHNS, CDR2 SASEGT. Produced via immunoSEQ multiplex PCR; TCRdb's table is partial and in-frame only. The listing contains some 30,000 clones. This TCR was recovered from a woman aged 18 to 75 with a cervical HPV16 infection that either progressed to CIN3+ or cleared (not recorded which). Material for sequencing was blood buffy coat. The V gene is TRBV6-1, the J gene TRBJ1-2; 10 bases agree with TRBD1. The CDR3 protein is CASSEEDRGYGYTF. The sequenced part of the CDR3 DNA is TGTGCCAGCAGTGAAGAGGACAGGGGGTATGGC.